The rows below give T cell receptor beta chains drawn from one sample of a study of blood T cell repertoires in COVID-19. Profiled with immunoSEQ multiplex PCR; TCRdb holds only in-frame clones, not every one. The sample shows roughly 100,000 clones, roughly four fifths of them seen only once. Sequencing was carried out using peripheral blood. All receptors come from a man aged 60 to 69 with acute or convalescent COVID-19. Each CDR3 is given with its conserved first and last residue. Each record gives: J gene, D gene, V gene, clone size, CDR3 protein, CDR3 DNA. D genes are given only for firm matches. The listing skips clone size in some rows; elsewhere it reads once, few, many or a size class.

>TRBJ2-3|TRBD2|TRBV28|NA
CASSLGSGSSDTQYF
TGTGCCAGCAGTCTGGGTAGCGGGAGTTCAGATACGCAGTATTTT
>TRBJ2-7|NA|TRBV10-3|NA
CAAQGDSYEQYF
TGTGCCGCCCAGGGTGACTCCTACGAGCAGTACTTC
>TRBJ2-1|NA|TRBV10-2|NA
CASSEDKDKQFF
TGCGCCAGCAGTGAGGACAAGGATAAGCAGTTCTTC
>TRBJ1-3|TRBD1|TRBV19|NA
CASSMDRAGNTIYF
TGTGCCAGTAGTATGGACAGGGCTGGAAACACCATATATTTT
>TRBJ1-2|NA|TRBV12-3/TRBV12-4|NA
CASSHRRGYTF
TGTGCCAGCAGTCACAGGCGGGGCTACACCTTC
>TRBJ1-1|NA|TRBV19|NA
CASSPQGLLAEAFF
TGTGCCAGTAGTCCCCAGGGATTGCTCGCTGAAGCTTTCTTT
>TRBJ1-5|NA|TRBV7-9|few
CASSYQDQPQHF
TGTGCCAGCAGTTATCAGGATCAGCCCCAGCATTTT
>TRBJ2-4|TRBD1|TRBV11-3|NA
CASSPRQGQAKNIQYF
TGTGCCAGCAGCCCCAGACAGGGGCAAGCCAAAAACATTCAGTACTTC
>TRBJ1-5|NA|TRBV30|NA
CAWSKDRYQPQHF
TGTGCCTGGAGCAAAGACAGATATCAGCCCCAGCATTTT
>TRBJ2-3|TRBD2|TRBV5-1|NA
CASSLPLAGPSTDTQYF
TGCGCCAGCAGCTTACCACTAGCGGGGCCAAGCACAGATACGCAGTATTTT
>TRBJ2-3|NA|TRBV5-1|once
CASSPRYYSTDTQYF
TGCGCCAGCAGCCCCCGATACTATAGCACAGATACGCAGTATTTT
>TRBJ2-5|NA|TRBV27|NA
CASSSGQLYQETQYF
TGTGCCAGCAGTTCCGGACAGCTGTACCAAGAGACCCAGTACTTC
>TRBJ2-2|NA|TRBV9|NA
CASSVEGGLNAGELFF
TGTGCCAGCAGCGTAGAGGGTGGACTCAACGCCGGGGAGCTGTTTTTT
>TRBJ2-1|TRBD2|TRBV7-2|NA
CASIPTSGTPGQFF
TGTGCCAGCATCCCGACTAGCGGGACCCCCGGGCAGTTCTTC
>TRBJ1-1|NA|TRBV3-1/TRBV3-2|NA
CASSQDSFRGAFF
TGTGCCAGCAGCCAAGATAGTTTTCGGGGAGCTTTCTTT
>TRBJ2-5|NA|TRBV7-2|NA
CASSLQGRETQYF
TGTGCCAGCAGCCTACAGGGACGAGAGACCCAGTACTTC
>TRBJ2-3|NA|TRBV19|NA
CASSIPGTSTDTQYF
TGTGCCAGTAGTATTCCTGGGACTAGCACAGATACGCAGTATTTT
>TRBJ1-3|NA|TRBV27|NA
CASSLTPGVGNTIYF
TGTGCCAGCAGTTTGACCCCGGGAGTAGGAAACACCATATATTTT
>TRBJ1-2|NA|TRBV30|NA
CASLPNRVNYGYTF
TGTGCCTCCCTTCCGAACAGGGTCAACTATGGCTACACCTTC
>TRBJ2-1|TRBD1|TRBV5-5|NA
CASSSDRSTRTYNEQFF
TGTGCCAGCAGCTCGGACAGGTCAACCCGAACCTACAATGAGCAGTTCTTC
>TRBJ1-2|TRBD1|TRBV28|NA
CASSSSGTGNYGYTF
TGTGCCAGCAGTTCATCCGGGACAGGGAACTATGGCTACACCTTC
>TRBJ1-5|NA|TRBV7-2|few
CASSPGNSNQPQHF
TGTGCCAGCAGCCCCGGGAACAGCAATCAGCCCCAGCATTTT
>TRBJ2-5|NA|TRBV5-1|NA
CASSLDVGRQETQYF
TGCGCCAGCAGCTTGGATGTGGGGCGGCAAGAGACCCAGTACTTC
>TRBJ1-2|TRBD1|TRBV18|NA
CASSPGQNYGYTF
TGTGCCAGCTCACCGGGACAGAACTATGGCTACACCTTC
>TRBJ2-5|NA|TRBV6-5|NA
CASSYSGGAETQYF
TGTGCCAGCAGTTACTCAGGGGGGGCAGAGACCCAGTACTTC
>TRBJ2-3|NA|TRBV25-1|once
CASSDPDTQYF
TGTGCCAGCAGTGACCCGGATACGCAGTATTTT